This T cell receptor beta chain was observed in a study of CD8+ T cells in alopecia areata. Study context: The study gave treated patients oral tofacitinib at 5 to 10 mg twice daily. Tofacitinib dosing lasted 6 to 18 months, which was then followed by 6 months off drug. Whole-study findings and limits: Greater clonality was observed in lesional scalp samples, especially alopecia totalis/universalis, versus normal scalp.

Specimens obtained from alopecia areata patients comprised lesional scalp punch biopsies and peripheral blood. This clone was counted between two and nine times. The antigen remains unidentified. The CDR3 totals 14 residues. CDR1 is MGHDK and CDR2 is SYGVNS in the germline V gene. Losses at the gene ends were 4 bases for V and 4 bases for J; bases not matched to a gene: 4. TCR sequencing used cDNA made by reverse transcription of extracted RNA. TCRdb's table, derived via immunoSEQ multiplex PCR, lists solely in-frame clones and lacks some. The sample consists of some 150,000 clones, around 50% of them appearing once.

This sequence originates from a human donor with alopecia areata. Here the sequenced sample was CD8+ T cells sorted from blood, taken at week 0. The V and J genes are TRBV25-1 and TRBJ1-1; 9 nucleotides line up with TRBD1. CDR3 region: CASSATGGSTEAFF. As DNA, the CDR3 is TGTGCCAGCAGTGCGACAGGGGGTAGCACTGAAGCTTTCTTT.